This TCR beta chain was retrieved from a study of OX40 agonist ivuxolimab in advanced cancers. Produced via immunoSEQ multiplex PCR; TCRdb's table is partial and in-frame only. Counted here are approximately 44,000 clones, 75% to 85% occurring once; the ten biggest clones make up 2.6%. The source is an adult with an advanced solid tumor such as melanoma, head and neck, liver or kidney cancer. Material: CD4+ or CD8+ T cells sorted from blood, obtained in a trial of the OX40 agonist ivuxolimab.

The CDR3 loop is CASSLALQGNTIYF. The CDR3 nucleotides read TGTGCCAGCAGCTTGGCACTACAGGGGAACACCATATATTTT. This sequence joins TRBV5-6 and TRBJ1-3; 7 nucleotides line up with TRBD1. The J segment lost 7 bases and the V segment lost 0 bases, leaving 4 bases of the junction unmatched. The germline V gene encodes CDR1 SGHDT and CDR2 YYEEEE. The CDR3 loop spans 14 amino acids.